This T cell receptor (beta chain) stems from a study of identical twins. As concerns this clonotype: Its specificity is not known.

Study-wide results and limits: Excess low generation probability was seen in twin-shared out-of-frame alpha sequences. Models underestimated TCR alpha sharing (out-of-frame) in monozygotic twins.

After template switching added a universal primer site, the resulting cDNA carried unique molecular identifiers. Each CDR3 protein is one row after TCRdb ran MiXCR on the 5' RACE reads. This sample has 450,000 to 600,000 distinct CDR3 sequences, with more than 20% found just once. Healthy Caucasians made up all donors. Trimming cost V 6 bases and J 7 bases, with 19 bases left between them. Germline CDR1 and CDR2: SNHLY and FYNNEI. The CDR3 totals 14 residues. These data also featured in a second study, about yellow fever vaccine responses in identical twins.

Sequenced: CD4+ T cells sorted from blood. This receptor was identified in a young woman in good health. V is TRBV2 and J is TRBJ2-7; D ambiguous. CDR3 protein: CASSPSPVRGEQYF. In nucleotides, the CDR3 is TGTGCCAGCAGCCCCAGTCCCGTCCGTGGGGAGCAGTACTTC.